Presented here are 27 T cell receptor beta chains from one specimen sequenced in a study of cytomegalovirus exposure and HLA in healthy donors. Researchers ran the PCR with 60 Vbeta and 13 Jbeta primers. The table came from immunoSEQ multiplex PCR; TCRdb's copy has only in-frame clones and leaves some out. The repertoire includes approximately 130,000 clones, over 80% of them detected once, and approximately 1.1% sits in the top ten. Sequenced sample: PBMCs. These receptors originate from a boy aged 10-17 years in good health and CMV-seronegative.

CDR3 nucleotides: TGTGCCAGCAGGCCTTACAGGGGAGTCGTGAACACTGAAGCTTTCTTT. It translates to CASRPYRGVVNTEAFF. This chain uses TRBV7-2 with TRBJ1-1; 7 bases line up with TRBD1. The CDR3 totals 16 residues. The germline V gene has CDR1 SGHTA and CDR2 FQGNSA. Losses at the gene ends were 6 bases for V and 0 bases for J; bases not matched to a gene: 10.

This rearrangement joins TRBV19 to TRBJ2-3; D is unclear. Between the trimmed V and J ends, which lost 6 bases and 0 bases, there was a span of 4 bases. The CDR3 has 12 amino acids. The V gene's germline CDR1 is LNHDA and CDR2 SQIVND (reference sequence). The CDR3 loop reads CASSPSTDTQYF. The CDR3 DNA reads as TGTGCCAGTAGCCCGAGCACAGATACGCAGTATTTT.

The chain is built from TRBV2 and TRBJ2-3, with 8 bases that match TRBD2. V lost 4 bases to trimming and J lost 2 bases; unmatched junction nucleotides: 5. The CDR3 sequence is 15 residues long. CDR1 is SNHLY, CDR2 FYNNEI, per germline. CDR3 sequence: CASSGSGGHTDTQYF. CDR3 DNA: TGTGCCAGCAGTGGGAGCGGGGGACACACAGATACGCAGTATTTT. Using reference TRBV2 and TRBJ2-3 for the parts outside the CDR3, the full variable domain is EPEVTQTPSHQVTQMGQEVILRCVPISNHLYFYWYRQILGQKVEFLVSFYNNEISEKSEIFDDQFSVERPDGSNFTLKIRSTKLEDSAMYFCASSGSGGHTDTQYFGPGTRLTVL.

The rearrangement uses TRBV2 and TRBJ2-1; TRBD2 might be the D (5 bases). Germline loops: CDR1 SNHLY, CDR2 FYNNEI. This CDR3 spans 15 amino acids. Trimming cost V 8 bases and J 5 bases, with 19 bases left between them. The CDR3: CASLTLPGIHNEQFF. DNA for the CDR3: TGTGCCAGCCTGACCCTTCCGGGGATTCACAATGAGCAGTTCTTC.

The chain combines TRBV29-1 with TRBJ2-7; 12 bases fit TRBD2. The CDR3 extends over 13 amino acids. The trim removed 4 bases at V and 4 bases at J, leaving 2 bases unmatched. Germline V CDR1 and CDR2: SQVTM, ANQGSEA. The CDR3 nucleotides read TGCAGCGTTGTAGGGACTAGCGGGTACGAGCAGTACTTC. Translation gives CSVVGTSGYEQYF.

This CDR3 is CASSLAPRGKGHEQYF. CDR3 nucleotide sequence: TGTGCCAGCAGCTTAGCCCCGCGAGGGAAAGGGCACGAGCAGTACTTC. The chain has TRBV7-2 and TRBJ2-7; a weak D match, TRBD2 (5 bases). This CDR3 has 16 residues. Trimming pared 0 bases from V and 5 bases from J, leaving 17 bases between. CDR1 and CDR2 from the germline V gene are SGHTA and FQGNSA.

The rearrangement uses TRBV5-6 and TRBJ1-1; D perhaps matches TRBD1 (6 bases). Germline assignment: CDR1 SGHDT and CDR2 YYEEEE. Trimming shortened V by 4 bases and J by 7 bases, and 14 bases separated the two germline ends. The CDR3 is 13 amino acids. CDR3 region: CASSTGGAVEAFF. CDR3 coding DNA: TGTGCCAGCAGCACCGGGGGGGCGGTTGAAGCTTTCTTT.

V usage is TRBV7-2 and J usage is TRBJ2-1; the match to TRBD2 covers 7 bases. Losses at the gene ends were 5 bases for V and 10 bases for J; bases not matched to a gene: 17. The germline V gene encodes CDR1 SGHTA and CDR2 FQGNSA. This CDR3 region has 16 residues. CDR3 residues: CASSRALAGRAGEQFF. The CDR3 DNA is TGTGCCAGCAGCCGCGCGCTTGCGGGGAGGGCGGGAGAGCAGTTCTTC.

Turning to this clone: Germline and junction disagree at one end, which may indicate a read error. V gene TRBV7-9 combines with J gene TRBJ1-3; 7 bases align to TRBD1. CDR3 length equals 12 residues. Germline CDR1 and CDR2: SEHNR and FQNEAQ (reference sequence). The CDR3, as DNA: TGTGCCAGCAGCTTAGACAGGGGATCCCTATCCTTT. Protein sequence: CASSLDRGSLSF.

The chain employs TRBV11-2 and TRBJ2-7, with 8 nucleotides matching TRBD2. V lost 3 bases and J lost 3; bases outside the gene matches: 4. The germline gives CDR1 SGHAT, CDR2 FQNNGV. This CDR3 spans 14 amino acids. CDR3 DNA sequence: TGTGCCAGCAGCTTCCCGGGGGGGCTCTACGAGCAGTACTTC. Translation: CASSFPGGLYEQYF.

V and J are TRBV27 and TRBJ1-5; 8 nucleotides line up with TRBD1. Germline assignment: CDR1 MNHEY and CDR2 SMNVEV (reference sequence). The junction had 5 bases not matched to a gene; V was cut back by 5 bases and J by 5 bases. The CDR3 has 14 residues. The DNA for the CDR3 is TGTGCCAGCAGTCGACAGGGGATGGATCAGCCCCAGCATTTT. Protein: CASSRQGMDQPQHF.

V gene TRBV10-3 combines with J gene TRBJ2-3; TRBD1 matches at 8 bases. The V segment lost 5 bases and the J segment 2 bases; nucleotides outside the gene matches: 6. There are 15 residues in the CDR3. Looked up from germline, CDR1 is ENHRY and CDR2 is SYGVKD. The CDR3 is CAISMTGVDTDTQYF. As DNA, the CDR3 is TGTGCCATCAGTATGACAGGGGTTGACACAGATACGCAGTATTTT.

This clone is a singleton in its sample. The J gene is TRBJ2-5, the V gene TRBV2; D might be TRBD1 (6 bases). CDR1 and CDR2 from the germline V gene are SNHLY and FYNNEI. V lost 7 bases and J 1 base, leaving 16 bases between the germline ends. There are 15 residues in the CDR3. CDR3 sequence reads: CASIPQGNPQETQYF. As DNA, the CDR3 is TGTGCCAGCATACCACAGGGTAACCCCCAAGAGACCCAGTACTTC.

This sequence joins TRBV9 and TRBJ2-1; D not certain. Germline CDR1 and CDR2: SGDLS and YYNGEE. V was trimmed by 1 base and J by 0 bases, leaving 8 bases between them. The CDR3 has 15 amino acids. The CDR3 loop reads CASSVFSSSYNEQFF. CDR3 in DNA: TGTGCCAGCAGCGTATTCTCGAGCTCCTACAATGAGCAGTTCTTC.

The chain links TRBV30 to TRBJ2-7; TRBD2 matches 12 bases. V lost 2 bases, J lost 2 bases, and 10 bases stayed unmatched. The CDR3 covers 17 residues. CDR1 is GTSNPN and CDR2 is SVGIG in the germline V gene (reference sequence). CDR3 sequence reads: CAWSSRTSGVHPYEQYF. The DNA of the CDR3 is TGTGCCTGGAGTTCTAGGACTAGCGGGGTCCATCCCTACGAGCAGTACTTC.

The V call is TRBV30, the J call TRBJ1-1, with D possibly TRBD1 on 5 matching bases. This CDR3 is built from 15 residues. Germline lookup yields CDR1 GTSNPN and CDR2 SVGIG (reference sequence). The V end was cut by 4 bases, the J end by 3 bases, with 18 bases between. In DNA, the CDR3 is TGTGCCTGGATGGGTGACGTCATAGGGGACACTGAAGCTTTCTTT. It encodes CAWMGDVIGDTEAFF.

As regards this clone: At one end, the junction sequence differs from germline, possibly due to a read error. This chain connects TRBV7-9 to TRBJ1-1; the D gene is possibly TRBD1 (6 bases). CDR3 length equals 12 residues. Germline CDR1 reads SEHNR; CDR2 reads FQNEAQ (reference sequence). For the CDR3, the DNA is TGTTCCAGCAGCCTGGGGGCCACTGAAGCTTTCTTT. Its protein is CSSSLGATEAFF.

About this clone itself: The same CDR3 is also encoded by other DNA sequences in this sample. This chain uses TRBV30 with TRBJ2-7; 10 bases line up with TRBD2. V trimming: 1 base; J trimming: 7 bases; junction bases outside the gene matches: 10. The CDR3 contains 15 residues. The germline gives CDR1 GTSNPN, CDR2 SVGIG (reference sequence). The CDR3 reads CAWSDYSGRTGEQYF. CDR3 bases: TGTGCCTGGAGTGACTATAGCGGGAGGACCGGGGAGCAGTACTTC.

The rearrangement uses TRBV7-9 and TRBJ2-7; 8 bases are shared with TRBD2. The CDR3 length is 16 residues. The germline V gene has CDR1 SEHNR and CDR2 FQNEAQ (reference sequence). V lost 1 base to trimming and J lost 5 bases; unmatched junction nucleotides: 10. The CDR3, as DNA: TGTGCCAGCAGCTTAGGTGGGCCGGGAGGGCCTGACGAGCAGTACTTC. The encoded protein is CASSLGGPGGPDEQYF.

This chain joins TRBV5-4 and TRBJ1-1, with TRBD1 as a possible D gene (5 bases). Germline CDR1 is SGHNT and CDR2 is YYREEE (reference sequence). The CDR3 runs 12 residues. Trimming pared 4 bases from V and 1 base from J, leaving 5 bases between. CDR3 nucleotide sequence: TGTGCCAGCAGCCAGGGGAACACTGAAGCTTTCTTT. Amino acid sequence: CASSQGNTEAFF.

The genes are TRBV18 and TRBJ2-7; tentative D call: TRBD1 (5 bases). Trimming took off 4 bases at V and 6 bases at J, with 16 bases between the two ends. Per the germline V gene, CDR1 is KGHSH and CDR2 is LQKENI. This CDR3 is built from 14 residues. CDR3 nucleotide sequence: TGTGCCAGCTCACTGGGGCCGGGTGTCGGCGAGCAGTACTTC. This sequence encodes CASSLGPGVGEQYF.

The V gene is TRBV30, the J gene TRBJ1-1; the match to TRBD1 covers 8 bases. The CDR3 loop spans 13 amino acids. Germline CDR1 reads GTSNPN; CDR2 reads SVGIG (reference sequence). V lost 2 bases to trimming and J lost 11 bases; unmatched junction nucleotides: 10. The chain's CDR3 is CAWSSGQGTGAFF. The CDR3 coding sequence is TGTGCCTGGAGTTCAGGACAGGGTACGGGGGCTTTCTTT.

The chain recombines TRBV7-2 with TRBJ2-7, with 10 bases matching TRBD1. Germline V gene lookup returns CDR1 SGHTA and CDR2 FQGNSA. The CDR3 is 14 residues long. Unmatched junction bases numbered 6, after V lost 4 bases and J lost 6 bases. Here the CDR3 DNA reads TGTGCCAGCAGCTCCCTGGGGACAGGGGCCGAGCAGTACTTC. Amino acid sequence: CASSSLGTGAEQYF.

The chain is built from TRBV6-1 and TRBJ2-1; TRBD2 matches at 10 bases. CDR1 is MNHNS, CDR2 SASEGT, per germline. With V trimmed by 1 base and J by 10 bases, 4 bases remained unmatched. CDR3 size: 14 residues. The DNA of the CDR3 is TGTGCCAGCAGTGAAGAGGGACTAGCGTCCGAGCAGTTCTTC. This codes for CASSEEGLASEQFF.

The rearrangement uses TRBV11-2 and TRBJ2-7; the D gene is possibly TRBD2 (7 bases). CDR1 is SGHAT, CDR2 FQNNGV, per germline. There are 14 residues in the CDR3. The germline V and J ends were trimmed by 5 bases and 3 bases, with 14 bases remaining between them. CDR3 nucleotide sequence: TGTGCCAGCAGCCCCCCAGGGGAGGGCTACGAGCAGTACTTC. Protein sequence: CASSPPGEGYEQYF.

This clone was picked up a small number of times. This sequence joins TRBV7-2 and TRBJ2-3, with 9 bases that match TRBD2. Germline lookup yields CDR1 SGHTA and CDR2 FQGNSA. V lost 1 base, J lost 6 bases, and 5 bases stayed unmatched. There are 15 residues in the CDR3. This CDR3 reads CASSLEGLAWDTQYF. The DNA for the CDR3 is TGTGCCAGCAGCTTAGAGGGACTAGCCTGGGATACGCAGTATTTT. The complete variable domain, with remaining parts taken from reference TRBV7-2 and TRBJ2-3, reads GAGVSQSPSNKVTEKGKDVELRCDPISGHTALYWYRQSLGQGLEFLIYFQGNSAPDKSGLPSDRFSAERTGGSVSTLTIQRTQQEDSAVYLCASSLEGLAWDTQYFGPGTRLTVL.

CDR3 coding DNA: TGTGCCAGCAGCTTGCAGGGTCCCAACGAGCAGTACTTC. As protein: CASSLQGPNEQYF. V and J are TRBV7-9 and TRBJ2-7; possibly TRBD1 for D (5 bases). Per the germline V gene, CDR1 is SEHNR and CDR2 is FQNEAQ (reference sequence). The CDR3 runs 13 residues. Trimming took 3 bases from V and 5 from J, leaving 11 bases between them.